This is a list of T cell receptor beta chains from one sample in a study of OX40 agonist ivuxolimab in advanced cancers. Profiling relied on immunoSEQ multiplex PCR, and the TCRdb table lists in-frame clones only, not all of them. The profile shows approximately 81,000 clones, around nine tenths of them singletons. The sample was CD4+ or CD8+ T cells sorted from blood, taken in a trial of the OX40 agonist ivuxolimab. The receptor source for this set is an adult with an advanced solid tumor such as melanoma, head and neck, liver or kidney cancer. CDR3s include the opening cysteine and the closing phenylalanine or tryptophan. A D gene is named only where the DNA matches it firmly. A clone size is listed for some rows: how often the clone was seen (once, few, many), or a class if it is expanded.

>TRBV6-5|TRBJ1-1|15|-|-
CAIRPGGRGNTEAFF
TGTGCCATTAGGCCGGGGGGCCGAGGAAACACTGAAGCTTTCTTT
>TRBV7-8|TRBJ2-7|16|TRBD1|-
CASSLASSRTGNEQYF
TGTGCCAGCAGCTTAGCCAGTTCTCGGACAGGGAACGAGCAGTACTTC
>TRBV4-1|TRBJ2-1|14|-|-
CASSQGAPRREQFF
TGCGCCAGCAGCCAAGGAGCCCCGAGGAGGGAGCAGTTCTTC
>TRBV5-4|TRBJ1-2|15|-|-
CASSLPQQPNYGYTF
TGTGCCAGCAGCTTGCCGCAACAGCCTAACTATGGCTACACCTTC
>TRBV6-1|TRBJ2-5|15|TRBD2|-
CASLSSGGAVETQYF
TGTGCCAGTCTGTCTAGCGGGGGGGCCGTTGAGACCCAGTACTTC
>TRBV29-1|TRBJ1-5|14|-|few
CSVNLGGIGQPQHF
TGCAGCGTAAACCTCGGGGGGATCGGTCAGCCCCAGCATTTT
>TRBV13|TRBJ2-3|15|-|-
CASSLAGGRTDTQYF
TGTGCCAGCAGCTTAGCCGGGGGGCGTACAGATACGCAGTATTTT
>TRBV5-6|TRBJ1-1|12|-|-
CASSLVHSEAFF
TGTGCCAGCAGCTTGGTCCATTCTGAAGCTTTCTTT
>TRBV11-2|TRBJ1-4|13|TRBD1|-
CASSYTGDEKLFF
TGTGCCAGCAGCTATACAGGGGACGAAAAACTGTTTTTT
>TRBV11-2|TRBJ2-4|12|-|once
CASSFYENIQYF
TGTGCCAGCAGCTTCTATGAAAACATTCAGTACTTC
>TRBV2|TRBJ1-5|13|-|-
CASSSGPTRTQHF
TGTGCCAGCAGTTCGGGACCGACTAGAACCCAGCATTTT
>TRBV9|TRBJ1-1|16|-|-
CASSVVWGAGNTEAFF
TGTGCCAGCAGCGTAGTCTGGGGGGCAGGGAACACTGAAGCTTTCTTT
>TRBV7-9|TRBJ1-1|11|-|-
CASSTQGEAFF
TGTGCCAGCAGCACACAGGGAGAAGCTTTCTTT
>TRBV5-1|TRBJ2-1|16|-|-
CASSLGVLGGHNEQFF
TGCGCCAGCAGCTTGGGCGTTCTGGGGGGACACAATGAGCAGTTCTTC
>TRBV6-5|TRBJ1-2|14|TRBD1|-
CASTKEQGGDGYTF
TGTGCCAGCACTAAAGAACAGGGGGGGGATGGCTACACCTTC
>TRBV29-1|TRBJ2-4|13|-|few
CSGSVLAKNIQYF
TGCAGCGGGTCTGTACTAGCCAAAAACATTCAGTACTTC
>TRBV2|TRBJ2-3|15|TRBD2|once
CASKGLRGGTDTQYF
TGTGCCAGCAAAGGTTTACGGGGGGGCACAGATACGCAGTATTTT
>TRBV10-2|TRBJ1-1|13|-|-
CASSPDASTEAFF
TGCGCCAGCAGCCCCGACGCATCCACTGAAGCTTTCTTT
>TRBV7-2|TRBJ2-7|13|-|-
CASGPASTYEQYF
TGTGCCAGCGGGCCCGCAAGCACCTACGAGCAGTACTTC